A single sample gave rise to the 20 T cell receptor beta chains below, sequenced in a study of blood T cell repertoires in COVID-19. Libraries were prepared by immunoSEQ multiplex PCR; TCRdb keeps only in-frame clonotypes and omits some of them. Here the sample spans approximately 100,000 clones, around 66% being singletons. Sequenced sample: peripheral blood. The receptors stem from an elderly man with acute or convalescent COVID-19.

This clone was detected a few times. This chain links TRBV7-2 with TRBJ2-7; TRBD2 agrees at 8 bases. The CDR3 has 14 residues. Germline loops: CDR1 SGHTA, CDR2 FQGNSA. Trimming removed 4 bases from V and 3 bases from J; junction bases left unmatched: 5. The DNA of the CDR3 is TGTGCCAGCAGCTCCTTAGCGGGGAACTACGAGCAGTACTTC. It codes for CASSSLAGNYEQYF.

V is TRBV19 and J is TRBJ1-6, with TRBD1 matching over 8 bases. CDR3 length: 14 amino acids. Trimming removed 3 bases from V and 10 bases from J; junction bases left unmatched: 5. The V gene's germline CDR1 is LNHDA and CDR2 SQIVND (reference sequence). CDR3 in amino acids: CASSISRGLSPLHF. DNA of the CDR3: TGTGCCAGTAGTATCTCCAGGGGGCTCTCACCCCTCCACTTT. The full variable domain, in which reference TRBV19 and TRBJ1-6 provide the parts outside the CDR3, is DGGITQSPKYLFRKEGQNVTLSCEQNLNHDAMYWYRQDPGQGLRLIYYSQIVNDFQKGDIAEGYSVSREKKESFPLTVTSAQKNPTAFYLCASSISRGLSPLHFGNGTRLTVT.

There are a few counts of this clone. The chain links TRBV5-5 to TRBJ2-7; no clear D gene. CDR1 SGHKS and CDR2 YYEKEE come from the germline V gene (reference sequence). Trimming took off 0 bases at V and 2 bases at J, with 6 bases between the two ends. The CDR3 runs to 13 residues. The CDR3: CASSLDFPYEQYF. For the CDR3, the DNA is TGTGCCAGCAGCTTGGACTTCCCCTACGAGCAGTACTTC. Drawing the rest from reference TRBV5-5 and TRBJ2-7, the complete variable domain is DAGVTQSPTHLIKTRGQQVTLRCSPISGHKSVSWYQQVLGQGPQFIFQYYEKEERGRGNFPDRFSARQFPNYSSELNVNALLLGDSALYLCASSLDFPYEQYFGPGTRLTVT.

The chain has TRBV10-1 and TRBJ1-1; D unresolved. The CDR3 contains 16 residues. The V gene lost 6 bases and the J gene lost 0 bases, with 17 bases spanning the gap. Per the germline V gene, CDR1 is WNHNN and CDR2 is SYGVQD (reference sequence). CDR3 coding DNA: TGCGCCAGCAGAACAAGGAGGCCTCTGATGAACACTGAAGCTTTCTTT. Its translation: CASRTRRPLMNTEAFF.

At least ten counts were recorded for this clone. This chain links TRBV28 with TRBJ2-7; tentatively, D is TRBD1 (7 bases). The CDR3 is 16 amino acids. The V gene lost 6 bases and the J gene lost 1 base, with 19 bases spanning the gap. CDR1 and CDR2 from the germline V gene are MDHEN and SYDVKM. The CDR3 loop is CASRRGGTATSYEQYF. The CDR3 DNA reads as TGTGCCAGCAGACGCGGAGGGACAGCAACTTCCTACGAGCAGTACTTC.

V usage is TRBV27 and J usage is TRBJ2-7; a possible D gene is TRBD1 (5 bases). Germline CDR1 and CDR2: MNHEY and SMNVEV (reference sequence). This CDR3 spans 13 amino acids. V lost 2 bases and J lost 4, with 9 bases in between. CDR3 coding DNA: TGTGCCAGCAGTTTAATAGGGGTTTACGAGCAGTACTTC. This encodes CASSLIGVYEQYF.

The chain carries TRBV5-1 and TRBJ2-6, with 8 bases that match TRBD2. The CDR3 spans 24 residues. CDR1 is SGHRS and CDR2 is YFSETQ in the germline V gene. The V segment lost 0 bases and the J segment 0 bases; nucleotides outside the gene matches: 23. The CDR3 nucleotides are TGCGCCAGCAGCTTGGCCGGAGCGGGGCGGGGTAGCGGGACGTATGACTCTGGGGCCAACGTCCTGACTTTC. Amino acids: CASSLAGAGRGSGTYDSGANVLTF.

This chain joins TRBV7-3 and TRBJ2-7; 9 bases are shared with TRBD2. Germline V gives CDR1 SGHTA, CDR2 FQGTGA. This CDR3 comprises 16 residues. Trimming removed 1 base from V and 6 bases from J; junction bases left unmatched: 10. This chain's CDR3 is CASSLNRGSGSSEQYF. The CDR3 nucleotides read TGTGCCAGCAGCTTAAATCGGGGTAGCGGGAGTTCCGAGCAGTACTTC.

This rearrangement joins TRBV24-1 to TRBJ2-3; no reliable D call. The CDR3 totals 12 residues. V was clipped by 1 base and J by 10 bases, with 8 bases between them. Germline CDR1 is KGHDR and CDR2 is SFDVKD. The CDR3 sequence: CATSDFEAAQYF. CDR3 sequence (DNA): TGTGCCACCAGTGATTTTGAGGCTGCGCAGTATTTT.

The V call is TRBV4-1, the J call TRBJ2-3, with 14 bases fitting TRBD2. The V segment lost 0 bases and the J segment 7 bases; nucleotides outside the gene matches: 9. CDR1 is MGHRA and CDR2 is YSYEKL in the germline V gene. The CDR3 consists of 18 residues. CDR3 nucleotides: TGCGCCAGCAGCCAAGATACAGGGACTAGCGGGAGCACGAATACGCAGTATTTT. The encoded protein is CASSQDTGTSGSTNTQYF.

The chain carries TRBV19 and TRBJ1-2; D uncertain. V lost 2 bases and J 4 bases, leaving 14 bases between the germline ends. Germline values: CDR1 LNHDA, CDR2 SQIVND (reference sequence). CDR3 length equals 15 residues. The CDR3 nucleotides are TGTGCCAGTAGTATAAGACTCACCCTGGGCTATGGCTACACCTTC. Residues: CASSIRLTLGYGYTF.

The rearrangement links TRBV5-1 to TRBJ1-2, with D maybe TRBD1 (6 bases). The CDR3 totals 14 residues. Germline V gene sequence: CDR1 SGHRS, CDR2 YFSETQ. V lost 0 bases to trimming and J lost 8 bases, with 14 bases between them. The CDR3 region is CASSLDTGSGGYTF. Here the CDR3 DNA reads TGCGCCAGCAGCTTGGACACAGGGTCCGGGGGCTACACCTTC.

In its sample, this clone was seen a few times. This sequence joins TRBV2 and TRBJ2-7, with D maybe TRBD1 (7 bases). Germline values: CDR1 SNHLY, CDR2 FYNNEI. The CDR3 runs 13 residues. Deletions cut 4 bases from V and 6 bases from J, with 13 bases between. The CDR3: CASSGQGLREQYF. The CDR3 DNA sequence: TGTGCCAGCAGTGGACAGGGACTTCGCGAGCAGTACTTC.

The CDR3 is CASGLGTLNHNEQFF. CDR3 bases: TGTGCCAGCGGACTAGGGACGCTAAATCACAATGAGCAGTTCTTC. This chain connects TRBV2 to TRBJ2-1; 7 bases align to TRBD2. V was pared by 8 bases and J by 5 bases, with 12 bases of the junction left unmatched. Per germline, CDR1 SNHLY and CDR2 FYNNEI. CDR3 length: 15 residues.

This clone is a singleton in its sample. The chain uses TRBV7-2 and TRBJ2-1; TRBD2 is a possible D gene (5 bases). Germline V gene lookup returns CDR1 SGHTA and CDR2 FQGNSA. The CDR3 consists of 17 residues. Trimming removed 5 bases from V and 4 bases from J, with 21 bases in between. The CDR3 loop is CASSLYVGVRVYNEQFF. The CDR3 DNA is TGTGCCAGCAGCCTTTACGTCGGGGTTCGGGTTTACAATGAGCAGTTCTTC.

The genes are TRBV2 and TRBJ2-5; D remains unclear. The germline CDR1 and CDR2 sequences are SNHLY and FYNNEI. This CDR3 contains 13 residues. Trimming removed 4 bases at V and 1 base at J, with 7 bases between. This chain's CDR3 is CASSVNSQETQYF. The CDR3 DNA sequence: TGTGCCAGCAGTGTAAACAGCCAAGAGACCCAGTACTTC.

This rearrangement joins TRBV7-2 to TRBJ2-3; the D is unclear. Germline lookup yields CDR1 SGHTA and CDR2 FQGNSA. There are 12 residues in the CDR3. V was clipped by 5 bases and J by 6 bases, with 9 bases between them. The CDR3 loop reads CASSRLVDTQYF. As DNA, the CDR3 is TGTGCCAGCAGCCGACTGGTGGATACGCAGTATTTT.

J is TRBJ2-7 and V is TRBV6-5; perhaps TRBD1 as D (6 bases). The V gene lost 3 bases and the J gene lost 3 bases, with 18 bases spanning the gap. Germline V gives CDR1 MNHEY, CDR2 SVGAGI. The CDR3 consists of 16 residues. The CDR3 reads CASSYGGLGQRYEQYF. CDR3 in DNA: TGTGCCAGCAGTTATGGAGGACTCGGACAGCGCTACGAGCAGTACTTC.

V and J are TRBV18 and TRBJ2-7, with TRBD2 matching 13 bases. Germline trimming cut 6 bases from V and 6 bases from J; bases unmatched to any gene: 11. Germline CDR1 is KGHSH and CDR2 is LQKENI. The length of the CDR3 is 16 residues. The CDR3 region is CASSPQLTSGRAEQYF. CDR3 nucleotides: TGTGCCAGCTCTCCCCAGCTTACTAGCGGGAGGGCCGAGCAGTACTTC. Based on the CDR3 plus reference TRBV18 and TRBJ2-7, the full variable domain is NAGVMQNPRHLVRRRGQEARLRCSPMKGHSHVYWYRQLPEEGLKFMVYLQKENIIDESGMPKERFSAEFPKEGPSILRIQQVVRGDSAAYFCASSPQLTSGRAEQYFGPGTRLTVT.

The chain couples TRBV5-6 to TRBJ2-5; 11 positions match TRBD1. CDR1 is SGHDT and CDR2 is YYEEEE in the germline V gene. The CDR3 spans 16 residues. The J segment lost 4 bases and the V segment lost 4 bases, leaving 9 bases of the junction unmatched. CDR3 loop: CASSPQGQGVLETQYF. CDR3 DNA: TGTGCCAGCAGCCCCCAGGGACAGGGGGTTTTAGAGACCCAGTACTTC.